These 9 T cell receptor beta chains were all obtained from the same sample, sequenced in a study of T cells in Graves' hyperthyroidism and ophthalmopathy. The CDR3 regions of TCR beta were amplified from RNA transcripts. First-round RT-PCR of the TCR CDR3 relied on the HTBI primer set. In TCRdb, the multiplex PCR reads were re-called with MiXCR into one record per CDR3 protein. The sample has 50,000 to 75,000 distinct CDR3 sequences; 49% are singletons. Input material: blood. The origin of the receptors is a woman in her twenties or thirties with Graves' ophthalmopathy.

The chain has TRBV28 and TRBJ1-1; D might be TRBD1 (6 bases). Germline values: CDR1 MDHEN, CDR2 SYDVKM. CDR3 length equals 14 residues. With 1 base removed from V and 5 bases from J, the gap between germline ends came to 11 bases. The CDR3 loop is CASSLSGGWTEAFF. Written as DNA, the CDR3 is TGTGCCAGCAGTTTATCCGGGGGCTGGACTGAAGCTTTCTTT.

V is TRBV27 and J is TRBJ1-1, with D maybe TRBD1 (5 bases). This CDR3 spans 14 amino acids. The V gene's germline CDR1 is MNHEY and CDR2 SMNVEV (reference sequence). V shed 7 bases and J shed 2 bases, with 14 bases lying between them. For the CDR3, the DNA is TGTGCCAGCAAATCCCCGAGGGGAAACACTGAAGCTTTCTTT. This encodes CASKSPRGNTEAFF.

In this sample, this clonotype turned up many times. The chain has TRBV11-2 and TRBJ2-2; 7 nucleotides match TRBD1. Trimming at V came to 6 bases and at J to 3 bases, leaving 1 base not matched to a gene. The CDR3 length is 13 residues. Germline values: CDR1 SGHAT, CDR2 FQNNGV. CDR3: CASSGQDTGELFF. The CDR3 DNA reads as TGTGCCAGCAGTGGACAGGACACCGGGGAGCTGTTTTTT.

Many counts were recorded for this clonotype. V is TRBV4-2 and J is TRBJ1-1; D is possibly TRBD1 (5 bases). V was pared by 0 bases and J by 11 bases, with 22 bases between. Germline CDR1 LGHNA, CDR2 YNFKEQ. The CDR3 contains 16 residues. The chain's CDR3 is CASSQDLRGASSGAFF. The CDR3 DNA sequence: TGTGCCAGCAGCCAAGATCTCCGTGGGGCGTCATCCGGGGCTTTCTTT.

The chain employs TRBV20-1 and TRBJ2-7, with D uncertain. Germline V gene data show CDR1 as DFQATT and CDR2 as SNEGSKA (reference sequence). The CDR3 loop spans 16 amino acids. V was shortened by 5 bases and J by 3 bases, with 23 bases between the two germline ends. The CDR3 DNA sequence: TGCAGTGCTCGTTGGCTCGGAGCAGGAACCGTCTACGAGCAGTACTTC. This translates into CSARWLGAGTVYEQYF.

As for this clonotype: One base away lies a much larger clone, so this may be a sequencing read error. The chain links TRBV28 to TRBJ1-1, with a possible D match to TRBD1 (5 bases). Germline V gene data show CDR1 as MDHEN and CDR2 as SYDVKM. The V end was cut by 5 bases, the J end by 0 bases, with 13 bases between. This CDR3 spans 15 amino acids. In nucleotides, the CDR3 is TGTGCCAGCAGTCTTCACGCAGGGCTGAACACTGAAGCTTTCTTT. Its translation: CASSLHAGLNTEAFF.

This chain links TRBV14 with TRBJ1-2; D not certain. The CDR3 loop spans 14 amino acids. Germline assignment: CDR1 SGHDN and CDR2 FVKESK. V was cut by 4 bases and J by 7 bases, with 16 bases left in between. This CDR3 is CASSRSGWSSGYTF. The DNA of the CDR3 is TGTGCCAGCAGCCGGAGCGGGTGGAGCTCTGGCTACACCTTC.

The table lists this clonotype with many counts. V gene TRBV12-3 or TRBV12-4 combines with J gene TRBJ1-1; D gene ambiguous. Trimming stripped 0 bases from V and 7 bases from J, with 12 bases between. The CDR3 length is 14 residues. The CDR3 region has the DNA TGTGCCAGCAGTTTAGCGCTCGGTGCGGTTGAAGCTTTCTTT. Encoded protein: CASSLALGAVEAFF.

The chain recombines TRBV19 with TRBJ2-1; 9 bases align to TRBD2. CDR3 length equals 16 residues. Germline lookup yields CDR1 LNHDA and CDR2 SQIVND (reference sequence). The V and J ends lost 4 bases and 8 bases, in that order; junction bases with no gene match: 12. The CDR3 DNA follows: TGTGCCAGTAGTACCCCCGGACTAGCGTTTTTGTATGAGCAGTTCTTC. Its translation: CASSTPGLAFLYEQFF.